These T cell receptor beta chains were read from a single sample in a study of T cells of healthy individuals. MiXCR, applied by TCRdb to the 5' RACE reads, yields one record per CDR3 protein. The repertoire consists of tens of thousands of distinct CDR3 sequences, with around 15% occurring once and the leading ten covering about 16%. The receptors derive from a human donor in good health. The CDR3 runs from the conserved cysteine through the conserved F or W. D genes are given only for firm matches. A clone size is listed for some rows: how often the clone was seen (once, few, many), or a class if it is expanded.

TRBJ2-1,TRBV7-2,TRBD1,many,TGTGCCAGCAGCTTTCGGGACAGGGCAGGGGATGAGCAGTTCTTC,CASSFRDRAGDEQFF
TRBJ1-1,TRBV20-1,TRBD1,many,TGCAGTGCTAGAGATCTGAGGTCGGGACAGCTGAACACTGAAGCTTTCTTT,CSARDLRSGQLNTEAFF
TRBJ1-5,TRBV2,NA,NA,TGTGCCAGCACCGAGACAGAGGAGCAGCCCCAGCATTTT,CASTETEEQPQHF
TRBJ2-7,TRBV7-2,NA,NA,TGTGCCAGCAGATCGATGGCTAGCGCACCCTACGAGCAGTACTTC,CASRSMASAPYEQYF
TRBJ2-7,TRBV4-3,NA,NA,TGCGCCAGCAGCCAACCTAGCAGGTTGACCTCCTACGAGCAGTACTTC,CASSQPSRLTSYEQYF
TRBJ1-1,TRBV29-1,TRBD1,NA,TGCAGCGTTGAATTGACAGGGGGCTTGAACACTGAAGCTTTCTTT,CSVELTGGLNTEAFF
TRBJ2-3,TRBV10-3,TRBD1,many,TGTGCCATCCGCGGACAGGGTAGGGGAGATACGCAGTATTTT,CAIRGQGRGDTQYF
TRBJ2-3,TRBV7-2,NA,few,TGTGCCAGCAGCTTAGGCGGCAGGGGATTCACAGATACGCAGTATTTT,CASSLGGRGFTDTQYF
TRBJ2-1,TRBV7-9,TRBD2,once,TGTGCCAGCAGCTTAGGAGCGGGGTACAATGAGCAGTTCTTC,CASSLGAGYNEQFF
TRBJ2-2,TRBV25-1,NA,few,TGTGCCAGCTCCTGGACTCGCGGGGCCGGGGAGCTGTTTTTT,CASSWTRGAGELFF
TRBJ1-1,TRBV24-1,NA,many,TGTGCCACCAGTGACTCATACAGGTATGAAGCTTTCTTT,CATSDSYRYEAFF
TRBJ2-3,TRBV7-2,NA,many,TGTGCCAGCAGCTTAGCGGGGCTAGATGCGAATACGCAGTATTTT,CASSLAGLDANTQYF
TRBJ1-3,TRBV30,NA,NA,TGTGCCTGGAGTCGGTTGGCAGCCTCTGGAAACACCATATATTTT,CAWSRLAASGNTIYF
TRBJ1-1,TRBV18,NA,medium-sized,TGTGCCAGCTCACCAGCAGGAGAGGAAGCTTTCTTT,CASSPAGEEAFF
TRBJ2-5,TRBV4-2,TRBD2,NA,TGTGCCAGCAGCCAAGGCCGATTCCTAGCGGGGCAAGAGACCCAGTACTTC,CASSQGRFLAGQETQYF
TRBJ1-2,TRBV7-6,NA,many,TGTGCCAGCAGCTTACCGCCATGGACGGAAACTAACTATGGCTACACCTTC,CASSLPPWTETNYGYTF
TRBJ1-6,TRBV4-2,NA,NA,TGTGCCAGCAGCCAAGATGCAGGGAAGTTTTCACCCCTCCGCTTT,CASSQDAGKFSPLRF
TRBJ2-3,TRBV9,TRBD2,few,TGTGCCAGCAGCGGCAATCGTCGGGGGGTTTTGACAGATACGCAGTATTTT,CASSGNRRGVLTDTQYF
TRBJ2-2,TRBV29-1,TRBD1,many,TGCAGCGCCGGGGACAGGGGGAACACCGGGGAGCTGTTTTTT,CSAGDRGNTGELFF
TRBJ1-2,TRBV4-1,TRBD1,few,TGCGCCAGCAGGGACAGGGGGAAATCTAACTATGGCTACACCTTC,CASRDRGKSNYGYTF
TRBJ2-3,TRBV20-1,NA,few,TGCAGTGCTAGCGGGACGGGAGATACGCAGTATTTT,CSASGTGDTQYF
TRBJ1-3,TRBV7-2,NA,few,TGTGCCAGCAGCGGGGGTATCTCTGGAAACACCATATATTTT,CASSGGISGNTIYF
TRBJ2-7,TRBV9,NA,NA,TGTGCCAGCAGCGTGACCGGGACTCACTACGAGCAGTACTTC,CASSVTGTHYEQYF
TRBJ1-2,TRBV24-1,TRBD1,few,TGTGCCACCAGTGATTGGACAGGGTTATATGGCTACACCTTC,CATSDWTGLYGYTF
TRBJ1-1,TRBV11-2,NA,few,TGTGCCAGCAGCTTATTGGACGGAAACACTGAAGCTTTCTTT,CASSLLDGNTEAFF
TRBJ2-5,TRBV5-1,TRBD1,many,TGCGCCAGCAGCCCGGACAGGGTGACGGGTCAAGAGACCCAGTACTTC,CASSPDRVTGQETQYF
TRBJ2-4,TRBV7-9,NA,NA,TGTGCCAGCAGCTCCCAGGAGGAAAACATTCAGTACTTC,CASSSQEENIQYF
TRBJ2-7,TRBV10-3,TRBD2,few,TGTGCCATCAGTGAGTCACACGGGACTAGAGTCGAGCAGTACTTC,CAISESHGTRVEQYF
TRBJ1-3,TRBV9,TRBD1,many,TGTGCCAGCCGACCCGAGGGGGCGCGAGGAAACACCATATATTTT,CASRPEGARGNTIYF
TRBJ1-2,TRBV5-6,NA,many,TGTGCCAGCAGCTTGAGCCGGACTACTGGCTACACCTTC,CASSLSRTTGYTF
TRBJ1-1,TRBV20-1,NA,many,TGCAGTGCTAGAACGCAGCCCTCTGGAAACACTGAAGCTTTCTTT,CSARTQPSGNTEAFF
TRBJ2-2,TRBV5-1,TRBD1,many,TGCGCCAGCAAACCGGGACAGACGAACACCGGGGAGCTGTTTTTT,CASKPGQTNTGELFF
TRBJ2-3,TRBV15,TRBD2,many,TGTGCCACCAGCGGTAGGCGGGGGGACTTGGGGGATACGCAGTATTTT,CATSGRRGDLGDTQYF
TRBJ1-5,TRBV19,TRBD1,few,TGTGCCAGTGTGTCGGACAGGGTTTACCAGCCCCAGCATTTT,CASVSDRVYQPQHF
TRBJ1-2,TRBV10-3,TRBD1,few,TGTGCCATCAGTGAGCTACAGGGGGTCCTGGGCTACACCTTC,CAISELQGVLGYTF
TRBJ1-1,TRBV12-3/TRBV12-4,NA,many,TGTGCCAGCACCCTCGGACACCGAGGGGGTGAAGCTTTCTTT,CASTLGHRGGEAFF
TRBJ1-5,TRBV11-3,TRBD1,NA,TGTGCCAGCAGCTTAGAGGGGACAGGGGATAGCAATCAGCCCCAGCATTTT,CASSLEGTGDSNQPQHF
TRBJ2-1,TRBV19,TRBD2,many,TGTGCCAGTAGGAATCGGGGGGGATCCTACAATGAGCAGTTCTTC,CASRNRGGSYNEQFF
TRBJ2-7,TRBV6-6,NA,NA,TGTGCCAGCAGTTACGGGGCGGGGAGCTCCTACGAGCAGTACTTC,CASSYGAGSSYEQYF
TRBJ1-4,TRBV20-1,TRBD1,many,TGCAGTGCTAGAGACCCGGACAGGTCTACGTATAATGAAAAACTGTTTTTT,CSARDPDRSTYNEKLFF
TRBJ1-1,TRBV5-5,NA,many,TGTGCCAGCAGTTTGACATCCACGAGGGCCACTGAAGCTTTCTTT,CASSLTSTRATEAFF
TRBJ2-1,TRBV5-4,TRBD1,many,TGTGCCAGCAGTCCGGGACAGGGCTACAATGAGCAGTTCTTC,CASSPGQGYNEQFF
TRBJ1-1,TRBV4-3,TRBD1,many,TGCGCCAGCAGCCAAGGGACAGGGCAAACTGAAGCTTTCTTT,CASSQGTGQTEAFF
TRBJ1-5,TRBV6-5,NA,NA,TGTGCCAGCAGTTATGGAGGGTATCAGCCCCAGCATTTT,CASSYGGYQPQHF
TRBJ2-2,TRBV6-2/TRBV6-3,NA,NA,TGTGCCAGCAGTTACGTCATGGGGGCTCCTGAGACCGGGGAGCTGTTTTTT,CASSYVMGAPETGELFF
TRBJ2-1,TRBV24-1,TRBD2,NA,TGTGCCACCAGTGACCCTAGCGGGACACTCAATGAGCAGTTCTTC,CATSDPSGTLNEQFF
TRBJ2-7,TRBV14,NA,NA,TGTGCCAGCAGCCAAGACACCCTAAGGAACGAGCAGTACTTC,CASSQDTLRNEQYF
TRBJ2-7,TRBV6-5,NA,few,TGTGCCAGCAGCTTTCGCCGTCCAGGGGGGGCGTCTTACGAGCAGTACTTC,CASSFRRPGGASYEQYF
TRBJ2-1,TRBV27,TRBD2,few,TGTGCCAGCAGTTCGATAGCGGGGGGGGTCATCGAGCAGTTCTTC,CASSSIAGGVIEQFF
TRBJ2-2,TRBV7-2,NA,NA,TGTGCCAGCAGCCTGTGGGCAGGGGGGACCGGGGAGCTGTTTTTT,CASSLWAGGTGELFF
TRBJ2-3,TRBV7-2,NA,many,TGTGCCAGCAGCTTCACAGATACGCAGTATTTT,CASSFTDTQYF
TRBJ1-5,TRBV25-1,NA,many,TGTGCCAGCAGTGATCGGGAGGGTCAGCCCCAGCATTTT,CASSDREGQPQHF
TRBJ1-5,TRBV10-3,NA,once,TGTGCCATCACAGATGCGGGTCAGCCCCAGCATTTT,CAITDAGQPQHF
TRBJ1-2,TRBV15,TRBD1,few,TGTGCCACCAGCAGAGATCGGATACAGGGGGCGGCTGGCTACACCTTC,CATSRDRIQGAAGYTF
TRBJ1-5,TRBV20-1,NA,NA,TGCAGTGCTAGTCAGGCAGAGACAGGTCAGCCCCAGCATTTT,CSASQAETGQPQHF
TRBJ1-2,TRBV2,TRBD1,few,TGTGCCAGCAGTGTTCGAGGGGGCACAACCTTC,CASSVRGGTTF
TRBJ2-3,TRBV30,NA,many,TGTGCCTGGAGTGCTCACACCGGTACGCAGTATTTT,CAWSAHTGTQYF
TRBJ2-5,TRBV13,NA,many,TGTGCCAGCAGCCCTATCGACCCGACGTACCAAGAGACCCAGTACTTC,CASSPIDPTYQETQYF